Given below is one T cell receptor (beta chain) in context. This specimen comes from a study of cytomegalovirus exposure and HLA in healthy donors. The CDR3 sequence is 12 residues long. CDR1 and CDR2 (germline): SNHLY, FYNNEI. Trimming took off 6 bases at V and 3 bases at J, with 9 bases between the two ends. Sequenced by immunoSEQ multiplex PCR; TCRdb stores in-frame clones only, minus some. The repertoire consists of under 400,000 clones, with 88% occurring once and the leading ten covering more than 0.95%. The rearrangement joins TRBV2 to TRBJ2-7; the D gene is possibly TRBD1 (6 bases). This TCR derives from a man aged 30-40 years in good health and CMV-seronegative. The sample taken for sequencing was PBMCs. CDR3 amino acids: CASRQGNYEQYF. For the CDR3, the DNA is TGTGCCAGCAGGCAGGGGAACTACGAGCAGTACTTC.